This T cell receptor beta chain was recorded in a study of vaccination and CD4 T cells after COVID-19. Study-level points and caveats: A median approximately 83% of convalescent patients' SARS-CoV-2-reactive clones emerged only after vaccination.

Treatment here: roughly ten-day PBMC culture with coronavirus spike peptide pools or control peptides (ViraFEST assay). The CDR3 is 15 residues long. Germline V gives CDR1 MNHNS, CDR2 SASEGT. After removal of 6 bases from V and 3 bases from J, the junction contained 5 bases not matched to a gene. Of note for this clonotype: Its specificity is not known.

CD4+ T cells that had been cultured provided DNA sequenced with the Oncomine TCR Beta short-read assay. From CD4+ T cells that had been cultured, genomic DNA was extracted. TCRdb reprocessed the PCR reads with MiXCR, giving one entry per CDR3 protein. The sample carries just under 20,000 distinct CDR3 sequences, 40% to 45% recorded once. Source: CD4+ T cells from blood, cultured in vitro, taken before SARS-CoV-2 vaccination. This sequence was found in a human donor who received a COVID-19 vaccine. This sequence joins TRBV6-1 and TRBJ2-3, with TRBD2 matching over 11 bases. CDR3: CASSLSGGGTDTQYF. CDR3 bases: TGTGCCAGCAGCCTTAGCGGGGGGGGGACAGATACGCAGTATTTT.